The present T cell receptor (beta chain) was sequenced within a study of T cell repertoires in cytomegalovirus infection. At the level of the study: Through public TCR beta signatures, both CMV infection and matching HLA type were indicated.

Ten or more counts support this clonotype. What it binds is not known. TCRdb recomputed calls from the reads with MiXCR, one row per CDR3 protein. The data hold around 130,000 distinct CDR3 sequences, with about 24% observed a single time. CDR1 and CDR2 (germline): SGHTA, FQGNSA. Trimming removed 2 bases from V and 5 bases from J, with 9 bases in between. The CDR3 sequence is 13 residues long. Study-wide findings and caveats: Cumulative public TCR beta family frequency identified CMV carriers with the relevant HLA.

Specimen: PBMCs, sequenced either directly or after in vitro stimulation (not recorded which). V usage is TRBV7-2 and J usage is TRBJ2-5, with a possible D match to TRBD1 (5 bases). The sequence derives from a human donor in good health (CMV status not recorded). Some clones in this sample may be carry-over from other donors' samples. CDR3 bases: TGTGCCAGCAGCTTAACGGCAGGGGAGACCCAGTACTTC. Translating gives CASSLTAGETQYF.